The source of this TCR beta chain is a study of blood T cell repertoires in COVID-19. Background on the study: The United States, Italy and Spain provided the acute and convalescent COVID-19 samples.

Under the authors' procedure: Estimates of nucleated cell counts were drawn from the amplification of reference gene primers. TCRdb's copy holds only in-frame clones and misses some; the assay was immunoSEQ multiplex PCR. That table supplies the V and J calls and clone size; D and trimming were determined from the DNA. Here the sample spans over 80,000 clones, about 79% being singletons. In this sample, this clone turned up once. A read error may produce the germline difference seen at one junction end. Per the germline V gene, CDR1 is MDHEN and CDR2 is SYDVKM. The CDR3 totals 15 residues. The chain recombines TRBV28 with TRBJ1-2, with no clear D. The clonotype was recovered from a woman aged 45-65 years with acute or convalescent COVID-19. The sequenced sample consisted of peripheral blood. Here the CDR3 DNA reads TGTGCCGGCAGTTTCCCGACGAGCAGCGTATGGAGCTACACCTTC. Its translation is CAGSFPTSSVWSYTF.